Listed below are T cell receptor beta chains from one sample, sequenced in a study of T cells in Graves' hyperthyroidism and ophthalmopathy. TCRdb analysed the multiplex PCR reads with MiXCR anew, one entry per CDR3 protein. The profile shows approximately 400,000 distinct CDR3 sequences, about 15% of them singletons. The sample consisted of blood. The receptors were sampled from a woman aged 30 to 39 with Graves' hyperthyroidism. Each CDR3 is given with its conserved first and last residue. The D gene is left open where the match is weak. Only some rows state a clone size, as once, few, many or a class for expanded clones.

CASSFRGGDLTGELFF,TGTGCCAGCAGTTTTCGGGGCGGGGACCTCACCGGGGAGCTGTTTTTT,-,many,TRBV12-3/TRBV12-4,TRBJ2-2
CASSPTGTSMYNEQFF,TGTGCCAGCTCACCAACCGGGACTAGCATGTACAATGAGCAGTTCTTC,TRBD2,many,TRBV18,TRBJ2-1
CASSFPAGRDEQFF,TGTGCCAGCAGCTTCCCAGCGGGAAGGGATGAGCAGTTCTTC,TRBD2,few,TRBV7-9,TRBJ2-1
CASSPQGAAGANVLTF,TGTGCCAGCAGCCCACAGGGGGCGGCTGGGGCCAACGTCCTGACTTTC,TRBD1,few,TRBV7-9,TRBJ2-6
CARTGTSGSNEQFF,TGTGCCAGAACCGGGACTAGCGGGAGTAATGAGCAGTTCTTC,TRBD2,many,TRBV3-1,TRBJ2-1
CSASRIQSSYEQYF,TGCAGTGCTAGTCGCATACAGAGCTCCTACGAGCAGTACTTC,-,many,TRBV20-1,TRBJ2-7
CSARGHLMNTGELFF,TGCAGTGCTAGAGGCCACCTAATGAACACCGGGGAGCTGTTTTTT,-,-,TRBV20-1,TRBJ2-2
CASSIVWGETQYF,TGTGCCAGTAGTATAGTATGGGGAGAGACCCAGTACTTC,-,-,TRBV19,TRBJ2-5
CASSLARTSTTQYF,TGTGCCAGCAGCTTAGCGCGTACTAGTACTACGCAGTATTTT,-,-,TRBV7-2,TRBJ2-3
CASSVRRWNEQFF,TGTGCCAGCAGTGTCCGGAGGTGGAATGAGCAGTTCTTC,-,few,TRBV28,TRBJ2-1
CSAAPDFSSYNEQFF,TGCAGTGCCGCCCCGGACTTCAGCTCCTACAATGAGCAGTTCTTC,-,-,TRBV20-1,TRBJ2-1
CASSLGSGRAHWEQFF,TGTGCCAGCAGCTTAGGGAGCGGGAGGGCCCATTGGGAGCAGTTCTTC,TRBD2,-,TRBV7-9,TRBJ2-1
CASSYGPVGTYNEQFF,TGTGCCAGCAGTTACGGGCCCGTAGGGACCTACAATGAGCAGTTCTTC,-,few,TRBV6-9,TRBJ2-1
CASRLRTGGYEQYF,TGTGCCAGCAGGCTCCGGACAGGGGGCTACGAGCAGTACTTC,TRBD1,many,TRBV27,TRBJ2-7
CASSPPSRADTQYF,TGTGCCAGCTCACCACCCTCTAGAGCAGATACGCAGTATTTT,-,-,TRBV18,TRBJ2-3
CASSEFGSAGFF,TGTGCCAGCAGTGAATTTGGGTCCGCTGGGTTCTTC,-,-,TRBV6-1,TRBJ2-1
CASSLAQGAYEQYF,TGTGCCAGCAGTTTAGCCCAGGGGGCGTACGAGCAGTACTTC,TRBD1,many,TRBV28,TRBJ2-7
CASSLRDNSCEQYF,TGTGCCAGCAGTTTACGGGACAACTCCTGCGAGCAGTACTTC,-,few,TRBV28,TRBJ2-7
CSAHREMLPQHF,TGCAGTGCTCACAGGGAGATGTTGCCCCAGCATTTT,-,-,TRBV20-1,TRBJ1-5
CASSYNTKPQHF,TGTGCCAGCAGCTACAACACGAAGCCCCAGCATTTT,-,many,TRBV7-8,TRBJ1-5
CASSMDSIAYEQYF,TGTGCCAGCAGCATGGACAGTATAGCTTACGAGCAGTACTTC,-,many,TRBV12-3/TRBV12-4,TRBJ2-7
CASSRWEDTGELFF,TGTGCCAGCAGCCGGTGGGAGGACACCGGGGAGCTGTTTTTT,-,few,TRBV7-9,TRBJ2-2
CSARDMRDEQFF,TGCAGTGCTAGAGATATGAGAGATGAGCAGTTCTTC,-,-,TRBV20-1,TRBJ2-1
CSARWGRNNQPQHF,TGCAGTGCTAGATGGGGGAGGAACAATCAGCCCCAGCATTTT,-,many,TRBV20-1,TRBJ1-5
CAISESRGSEEGADTQYF,TGTGCCATCAGTGAGTCACGGGGATCGGAAGAGGGAGCAGATACGCAGTATTTT,-,-,TRBV10-3,TRBJ2-3
CASRDYLNYEQYF,TGTGCCAGCAGGGACTACCTAAACTACGAGCAGTACTTC,-,many,TRBV2,TRBJ2-7
CASSSGQENEKLFF,TGTGCCAGCAGCTCCGGACAGGAGAATGAAAAACTGTTTTTT,TRBD1,-,TRBV6-1,TRBJ1-4
CASTSSGPYNEQFF,TGTGCCAGCACTTCTAGCGGACCCTACAATGAGCAGTTCTTC,TRBD2,-,TRBV28,TRBJ2-1
CASSQSGYGGYTF,TGTGCCAGCAGCCAGTCCGGGTATGGAGGCTACACCTTC,-,-,TRBV12-3/TRBV12-4,TRBJ1-2
CSARTSVVETQYF,TGCAGTGCACGGACTAGTGTTGTGGAGACCCAGTACTTC,TRBD2,many,TRBV20-1,TRBJ2-5
CSVESPKVNEQFF,TGCAGCGTTGAAAGCCCAAAAGTTAATGAGCAGTTCTTC,-,few,TRBV29-1,TRBJ2-1
CSQSEGEGSEQYF,TGCAGCCAATCGGAGGGGGAAGGTAGCGAGCAGTACTTC,-,-,TRBV29-1,TRBJ2-7
CASSVGAGGNQNIQYF,TGTGCCAGCAGCGTAGGGGCAGGGGGGAATCAAAACATTCAGTACTTC,-,-,TRBV9,TRBJ2-4
CSVKRQDYGYTF,TGCAGTGTCAAAAGACAGGACTATGGCTACACCTTC,-,once,TRBV20-1,TRBJ1-2
CASSMNRGQETQYF,TGTGCCAGCAGCATGAACAGGGGACAAGAGACCCAGTACTTC,TRBD1,many,TRBV13,TRBJ2-5
CASSRLAVALTGELFF,TGTGCCAGCAGTAGACTTGCGGTTGCTCTGACCGGGGAGCTGTTTTTT,-,many,TRBV28,TRBJ2-2
CASSWRAPSSSYNSPLHF,TGTGCCAGCAGTTGGCGAGCGCCGAGTAGCTCCTATAATTCACCCCTCCACTTT,-,-,TRBV6-5,TRBJ1-6
CASSPGDREYGYTF,TGTGCCAGCAGTCCTGGGGACAGAGAGTATGGCTACACCTTC,TRBD1,-,TRBV27,TRBJ1-2
CSAPGWGNSNQPQHF,TGCAGTGCTCCTGGTTGGGGGAATAGCAATCAGCCCCAGCATTTT,-,-,TRBV20-1,TRBJ1-5
CSARDRAGASTDTQYF,TGCAGTGCTAGAGACAGAGCGGGAGCTAGCACAGATACGCAGTATTTT,TRBD2,-,TRBV20-1,TRBJ2-3
CATAETSGEGEQYF,TGTGCCACCGCCGAGACTAGCGGGGAGGGGGAGCAGTACTTC,TRBD2,many,TRBV10-3,TRBJ2-7
CASSSGTGPGTQYF,TGTGCCAGCAGTTCCGGAACGGGACCAGGCACCCAGTACTTC,-,few,TRBV6-2/TRBV6-3,TRBJ2-5
CSADPGQGNEKLFF,TGCAGTGCTGACCCGGGACAGGGCAATGAAAAACTGTTTTTT,TRBD1,many,TRBV20-1,TRBJ1-4
CASSISLAGRAGETQYF,TGTGCCAGCAGTATCTCTTTAGCCGGGAGGGCCGGGGAGACCCAGTACTTC,TRBD2,many,TRBV6-1,TRBJ2-5
CASSLEGPWTSHEQYF,TGCGCCAGCAGCTTGGAAGGGCCGTGGACGTCGCACGAGCAGTACTTC,-,many,TRBV5-1,TRBJ2-7
CASSLDGRGIQYF,TGTGCCAGCAGCTTAGACGGCCGTGGCATTCAGTACTTC,-,few,TRBV7-2,TRBJ2-4
CASSLQLAGTGELFF,TGTGCCAGCAGTTTACAGCTAGCGGGCACCGGGGAGCTGTTTTTT,TRBD2,-,TRBV28,TRBJ2-2
CASSPGGRGKRNQPQHF,TGTGCCAGCTCACCAGGCGGGCGCGGCAAGCGCAATCAGCCCCAGCATTTT,-,-,TRBV18,TRBJ1-5
CASSIGDRANTEAFF,TGTGCCAGTAGTATAGGGGACAGGGCGAACACTGAAGCTTTCTTT,TRBD1,-,TRBV19,TRBJ1-1
CSVERQGTYNEQFF,TGCAGCGTTGAGAGGCAGGGTACCTACAATGAGCAGTTCTTC,-,-,TRBV29-1,TRBJ2-1
CASSPNGQMNTEAFF,TGTGCCAGCAGCCCGAACGGGCAAATGAACACTGAAGCTTTCTTT,-,many,TRBV2,TRBJ1-1
CASSQGQPQHF,TGTGCCAGCAGTCAGGGGCAGCCCCAGCATTTT,-,-,TRBV28,TRBJ1-5
CASSRQGILAGDSIDTQYF,TGTGCCAGTAGTAGGCAGGGGATACTAGCGGGAGATTCGATAGATACGCAGTATTTT,TRBD2,-,TRBV19,TRBJ2-3
CSAQGGGDQPQHF,TGCAGTGCCCAAGGAGGGGGTGATCAGCCCCAGCATTTT,-,-,TRBV20-1,TRBJ1-5
CSAYPGTGIYEQYF,TGCAGTGCCTATCCCGGGACAGGGATCTACGAGCAGTACTTC,TRBD1,-,TRBV20-1,TRBJ2-7
CASSGKDGSWNTGELFF,TGTGCCAGCAGTGGGAAGGACGGGAGTTGGAACACCGGGGAGCTGTTTTTT,-,few,TRBV2,TRBJ2-2
CASSQEWPGANEKLFF,TGCGCCAGCAGCCAAGAGTGGCCGGGGGCTAATGAAAAACTGTTTTTT,-,-,TRBV4-1,TRBJ1-4